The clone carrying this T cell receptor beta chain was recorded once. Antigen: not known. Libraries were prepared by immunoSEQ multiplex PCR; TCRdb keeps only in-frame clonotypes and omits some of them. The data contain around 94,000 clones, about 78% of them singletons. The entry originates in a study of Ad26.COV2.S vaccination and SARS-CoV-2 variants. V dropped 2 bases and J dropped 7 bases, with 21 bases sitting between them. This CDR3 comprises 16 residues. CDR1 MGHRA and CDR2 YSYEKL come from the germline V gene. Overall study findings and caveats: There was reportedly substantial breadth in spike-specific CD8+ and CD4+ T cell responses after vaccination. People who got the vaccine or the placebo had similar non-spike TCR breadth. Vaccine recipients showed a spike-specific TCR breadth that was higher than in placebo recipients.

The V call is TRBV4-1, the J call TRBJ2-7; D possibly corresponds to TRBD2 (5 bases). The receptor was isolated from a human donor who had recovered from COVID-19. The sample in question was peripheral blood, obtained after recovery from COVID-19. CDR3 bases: TGCGCCAGCAGCCAACACCCCGAGGCGGGTTCGGGGGAGCAGTACTTC. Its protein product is CASSQHPEAGSGEQYF.